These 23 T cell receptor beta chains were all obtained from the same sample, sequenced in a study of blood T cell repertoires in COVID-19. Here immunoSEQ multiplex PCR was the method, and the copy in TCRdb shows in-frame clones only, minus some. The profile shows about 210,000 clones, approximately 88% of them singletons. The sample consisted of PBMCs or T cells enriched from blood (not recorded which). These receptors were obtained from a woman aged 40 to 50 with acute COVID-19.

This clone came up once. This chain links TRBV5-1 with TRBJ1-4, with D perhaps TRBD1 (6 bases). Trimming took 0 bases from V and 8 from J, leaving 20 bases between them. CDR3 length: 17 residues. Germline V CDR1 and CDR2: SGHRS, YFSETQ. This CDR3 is CASSLGRQAANGEKLFF. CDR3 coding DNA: TGCGCCAGCAGCTTGGGAAGACAGGCGGCGAATGGGGAAAAACTGTTTTTT.

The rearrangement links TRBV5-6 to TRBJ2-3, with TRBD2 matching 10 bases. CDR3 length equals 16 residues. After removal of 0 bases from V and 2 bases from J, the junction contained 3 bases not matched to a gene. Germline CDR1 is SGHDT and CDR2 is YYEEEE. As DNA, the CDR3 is TGTGCCAGCAGCTTGGGACTAGCGGGCTCCACAGATACGCAGTATTTT. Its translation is CASSLGLAGSTDTQYF.

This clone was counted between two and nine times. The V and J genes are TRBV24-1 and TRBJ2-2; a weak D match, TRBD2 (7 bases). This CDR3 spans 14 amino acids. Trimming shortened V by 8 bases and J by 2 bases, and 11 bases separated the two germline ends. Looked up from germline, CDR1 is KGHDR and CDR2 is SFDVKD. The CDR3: CATMGGANTGELFF. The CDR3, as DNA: TGTGCCACCATGGGGGGGGCAAACACCGGGGAGCTGTTTTTT.

CDR3 in DNA: TGTGCCAGCAGTGAATGGGACAGGGTCGACTATGGCTACACCTTC. This translates into CASSEWDRVDYGYTF. The V gene is TRBV6-1, the J gene TRBJ1-2; the match to TRBD1 covers 9 bases. Germline CDR1 reads MNHNS; CDR2 reads SASEGT. The CDR3 spans 15 residues. V shed 2 bases and J 3 bases; nucleotides not matched to a gene: 4.

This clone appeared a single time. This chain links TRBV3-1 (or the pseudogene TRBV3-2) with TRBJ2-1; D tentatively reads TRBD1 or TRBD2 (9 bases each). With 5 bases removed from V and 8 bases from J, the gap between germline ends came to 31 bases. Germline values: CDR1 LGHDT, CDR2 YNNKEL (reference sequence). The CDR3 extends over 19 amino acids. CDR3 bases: TGTGCCAGCAGCAAGACCGACAGGGGGGGTAGCGGGAGAGAAGATGAGCAGTTCTTC. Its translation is CASSKTDRGGSGREDEQFF.

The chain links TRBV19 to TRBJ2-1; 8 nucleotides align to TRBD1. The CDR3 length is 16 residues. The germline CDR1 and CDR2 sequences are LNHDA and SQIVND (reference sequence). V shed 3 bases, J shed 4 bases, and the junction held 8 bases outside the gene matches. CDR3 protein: CASSIIGQGKYNEQFF. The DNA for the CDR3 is TGTGCCAGTAGTATTATCGGACAGGGAAAGTACAATGAGCAGTTCTTC.

The CDR3 protein is CASIRFCSSYEQYV. In DNA, the CDR3 is TGTGCCAGCATCAGGTTTTGCAGCTCCTACGAGCAGTACGTC. The V call is TRBV6-5, the J call TRBJ2-7; D is unclear. CDR1 is MNHEY, CDR2 SVGAGI, per germline. Trimming shortened V by 7 bases and J by 0 bases, and 13 bases separated the two germline ends. The CDR3 is made up of 14 amino acids.

CDR3 amino acids: CSVARLLNTEAFF. Written as DNA, the CDR3 is TGCAGCGTTGCCCGGTTGTTGAACACTGAAGCTTTCTTT. This sequence joins TRBV29-1 and TRBJ1-1; D not resolved. V was shortened by 4 bases and J by 0 bases, with 9 bases between the two germline ends. The CDR3 covers 13 residues. CDR1 SQVTM and CDR2 ANQGSEA come from the germline V gene.

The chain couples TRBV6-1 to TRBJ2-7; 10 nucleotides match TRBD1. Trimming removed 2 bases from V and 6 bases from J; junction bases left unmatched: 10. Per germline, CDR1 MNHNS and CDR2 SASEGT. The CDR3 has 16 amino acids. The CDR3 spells CASSENVGTGAGEQYF. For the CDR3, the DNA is TGTGCCAGCAGTGAAAACGTCGGGACAGGGGCGGGCGAGCAGTACTTC.

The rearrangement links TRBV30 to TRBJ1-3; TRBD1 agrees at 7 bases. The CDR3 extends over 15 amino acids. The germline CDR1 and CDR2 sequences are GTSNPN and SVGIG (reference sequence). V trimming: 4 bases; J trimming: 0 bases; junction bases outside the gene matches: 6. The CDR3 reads CAWTDRASSGNTIYF. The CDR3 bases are TGTGCCTGGACCGACAGGGCCTCCTCTGGAAACACCATATATTTT.

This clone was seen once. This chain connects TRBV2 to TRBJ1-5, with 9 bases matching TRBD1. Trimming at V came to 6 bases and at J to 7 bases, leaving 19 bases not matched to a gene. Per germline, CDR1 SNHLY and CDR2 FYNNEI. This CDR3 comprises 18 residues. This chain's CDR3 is CASSLGRSGTGRTQPQHF. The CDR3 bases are TGTGCCAGCAGCTTAGGGAGGTCCGGGACAGGGCGAACCCAGCCCCAGCATTTT.

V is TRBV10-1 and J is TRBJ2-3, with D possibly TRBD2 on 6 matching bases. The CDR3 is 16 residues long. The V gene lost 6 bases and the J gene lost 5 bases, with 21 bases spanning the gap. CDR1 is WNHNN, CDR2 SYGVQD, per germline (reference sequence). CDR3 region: CASSPLEGRAEDTQYF. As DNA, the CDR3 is TGCGCCAGCAGCCCCCTGGAGGGGCGAGCCGAAGATACGCAGTATTTT.

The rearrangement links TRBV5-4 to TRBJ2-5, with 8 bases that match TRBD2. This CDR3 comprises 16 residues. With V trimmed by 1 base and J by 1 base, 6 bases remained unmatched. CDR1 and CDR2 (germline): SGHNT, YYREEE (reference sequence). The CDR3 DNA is TGTGCCAGCAGCTTGTTGTCGGGGGGGACCCAAGAGACCCAGTACTTC. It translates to CASSLLSGGTQETQYF.

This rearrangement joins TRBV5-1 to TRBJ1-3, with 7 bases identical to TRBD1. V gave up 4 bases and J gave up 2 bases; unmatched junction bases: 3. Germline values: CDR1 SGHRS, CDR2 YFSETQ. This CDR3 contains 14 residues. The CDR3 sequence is CASSQGQPGNTIYF. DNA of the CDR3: TGCGCCAGCAGCCAGGGACAGCCTGGAAACACCATATATTTT.

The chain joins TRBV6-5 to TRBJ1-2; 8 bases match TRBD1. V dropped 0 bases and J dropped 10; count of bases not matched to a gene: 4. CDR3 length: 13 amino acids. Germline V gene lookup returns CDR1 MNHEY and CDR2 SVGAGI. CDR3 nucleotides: TGTGCCAGCAGTTACTCGAGGGACAGGTCCTACACCTTC. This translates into CASSYSRDRSYTF.

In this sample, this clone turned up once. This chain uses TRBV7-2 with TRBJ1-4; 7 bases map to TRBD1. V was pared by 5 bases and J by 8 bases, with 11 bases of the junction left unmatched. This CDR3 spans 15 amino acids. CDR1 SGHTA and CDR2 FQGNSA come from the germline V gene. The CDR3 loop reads CASSTRQGPGEKLFF. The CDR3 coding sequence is TGTGCCAGCAGCACCCGACAGGGCCCTGGGGAAAAACTGTTTTTT.

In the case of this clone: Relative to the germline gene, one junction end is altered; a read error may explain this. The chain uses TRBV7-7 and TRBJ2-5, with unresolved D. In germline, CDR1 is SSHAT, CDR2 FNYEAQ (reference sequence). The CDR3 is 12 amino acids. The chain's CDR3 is CASSLIGETQYF. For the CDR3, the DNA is TGTGCTAGCAGCTTAATCGGGGAGACCCAGTACTTC.

The CDR3, as DNA: TGTGCCAGCAGCCAAAGGGGCAGGGGACTAGCGGGAGACAACACCGGGGAGCTGTTTTTT. Its protein product is CASSQRGRGLAGDNTGELFF. This chain uses TRBV14 with TRBJ2-2, with 14 bases identical to TRBD2. J lost 2 bases, V lost 2 bases, and 10 bases had no gene match. The CDR3 is 20 residues long. Germline V gene lookup returns CDR1 SGHDN and CDR2 FVKESK.

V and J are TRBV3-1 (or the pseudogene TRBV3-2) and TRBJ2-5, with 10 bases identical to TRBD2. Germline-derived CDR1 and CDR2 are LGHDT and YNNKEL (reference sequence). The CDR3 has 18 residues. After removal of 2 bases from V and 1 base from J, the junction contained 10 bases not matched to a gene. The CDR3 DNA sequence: TGTGCCAGCAGCCAACACCCCGGACTAGCGGTATCCCAAGAGACCCAGTACTTC. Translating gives CASSQHPGLAVSQETQYF.

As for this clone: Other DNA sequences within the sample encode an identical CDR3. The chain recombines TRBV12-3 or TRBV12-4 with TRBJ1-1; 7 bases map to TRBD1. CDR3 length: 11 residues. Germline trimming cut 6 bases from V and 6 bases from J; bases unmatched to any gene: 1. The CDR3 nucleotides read TGTGCCAGCAGCCAGGGGGCTGAAGCTTTCTTT. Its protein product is CASSQGAEAFF.

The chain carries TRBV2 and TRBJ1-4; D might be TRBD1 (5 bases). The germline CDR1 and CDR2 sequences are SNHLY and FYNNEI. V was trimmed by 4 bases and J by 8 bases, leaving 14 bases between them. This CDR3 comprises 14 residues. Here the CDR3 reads CASSGQGESEKLFF. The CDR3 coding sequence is TGTGCCAGCAGTGGGCAGGGTGAATCGGAAAAACTGTTTTTT.

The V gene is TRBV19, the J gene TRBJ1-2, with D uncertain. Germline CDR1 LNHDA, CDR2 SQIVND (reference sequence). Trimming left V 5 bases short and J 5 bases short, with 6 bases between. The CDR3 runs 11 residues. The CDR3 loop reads CASSSRYGYTF. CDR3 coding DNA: TGTGCCAGTAGTTCCCGGTATGGCTACACCTTC.

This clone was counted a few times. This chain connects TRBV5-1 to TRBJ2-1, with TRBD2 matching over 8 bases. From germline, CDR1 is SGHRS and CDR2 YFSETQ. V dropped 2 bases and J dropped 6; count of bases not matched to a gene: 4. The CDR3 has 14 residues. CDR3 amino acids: CASSLSGTSNEQFF. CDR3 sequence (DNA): TGCGCCAGCAGCTTAAGCGGGACTAGCAATGAGCAGTTCTTC.